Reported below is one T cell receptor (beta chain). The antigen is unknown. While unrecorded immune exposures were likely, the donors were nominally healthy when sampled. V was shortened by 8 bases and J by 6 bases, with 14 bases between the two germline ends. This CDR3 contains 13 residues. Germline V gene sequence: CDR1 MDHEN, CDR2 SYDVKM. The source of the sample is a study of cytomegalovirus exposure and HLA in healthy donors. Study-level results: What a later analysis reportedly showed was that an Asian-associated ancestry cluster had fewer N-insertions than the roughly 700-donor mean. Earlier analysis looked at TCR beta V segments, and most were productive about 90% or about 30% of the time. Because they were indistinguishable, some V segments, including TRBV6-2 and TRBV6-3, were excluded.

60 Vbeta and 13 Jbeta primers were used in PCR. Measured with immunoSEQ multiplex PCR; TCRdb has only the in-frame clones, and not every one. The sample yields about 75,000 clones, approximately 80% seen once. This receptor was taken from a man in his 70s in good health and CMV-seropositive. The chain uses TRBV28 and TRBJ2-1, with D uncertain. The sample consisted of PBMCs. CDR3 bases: TGTGCCAGCCTTCGTATAGACATCAATGAGCAGTTCTTC. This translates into CASLRIDINEQFF.